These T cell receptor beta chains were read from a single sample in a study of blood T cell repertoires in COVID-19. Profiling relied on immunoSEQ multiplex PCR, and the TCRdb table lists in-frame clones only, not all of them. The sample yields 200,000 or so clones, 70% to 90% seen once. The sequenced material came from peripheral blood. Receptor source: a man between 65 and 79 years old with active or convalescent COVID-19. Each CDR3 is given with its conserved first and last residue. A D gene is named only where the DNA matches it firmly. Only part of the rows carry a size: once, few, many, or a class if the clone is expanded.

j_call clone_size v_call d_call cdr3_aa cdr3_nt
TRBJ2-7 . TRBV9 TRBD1 CASSVDAGTAPYEQYF TGTGCCAGCAGCGTAGACGCCGGGACAGCCCCCTACGAGCAGTACTTC
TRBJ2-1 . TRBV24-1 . CATSAPGAYNEQFF TGTGCCACCAGCGCACCAGGGGCCTACAATGAGCAGTTCTTC
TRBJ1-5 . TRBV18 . CASSPLGGEPQHF TGTGCCAGCTCACCATTGGGGGGTGAGCCCCAGCATTTT
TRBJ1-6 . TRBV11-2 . CASSPEIGYNSPLHF TGTGCCAGCAGCCCAGAGATCGGGTATAATTCACCCCTCCACTTT
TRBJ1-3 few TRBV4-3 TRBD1 CASSQNTGAGNTIYF TGCGCCAGCAGCCAGAACACAGGGGCTGGAAACACCATATATTTT
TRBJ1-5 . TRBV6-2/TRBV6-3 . CASSSYRDNQPQHF TGTGCCAGCAGTTCCTACAGGGACAATCAGCCCCAGCATTTT
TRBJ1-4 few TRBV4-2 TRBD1 CASSHGDRGKKLFF TGTGCCAGCAGCCATGGGGACAGGGGGAAAAAACTGTTTTTT
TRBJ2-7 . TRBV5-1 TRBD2 CASSSTSGGYEQYF TGCGCCAGCAGCTCGACTAGCGGGGGCTACGAGCAGTACTTC
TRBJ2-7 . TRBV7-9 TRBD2 CASSLNAGGRREQYF TGTGCCAGCAGCTTAAATGCGGGGGGGCGGCGCGAGCAGTACTTC
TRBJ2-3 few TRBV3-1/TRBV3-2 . CASTQTSGWASTDTQYF TGTGCCAGCACCCAAACTTCAGGGTGGGCTAGCACAGATACGCAGTATTTT
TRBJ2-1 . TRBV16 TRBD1 CASSQTGYNEQFF TGTGCCAGCAGCCAGACAGGGTACAATGAGCAGTTCTTC
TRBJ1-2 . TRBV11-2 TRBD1 CASSLTGQNYGYTF TGTGCCAGCAGCTTAACGGGACAGAACTATGGCTACACCTTC
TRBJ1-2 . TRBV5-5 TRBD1 CASSSDDRGYGYTF TGTGCCAGCAGCTCCGATGACAGGGGCTATGGCTACACCTTC
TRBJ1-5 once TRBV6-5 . CASTGNSNQPQHF TGTGCCAGCACAGGGAATAGCAATCAGCCCCAGCATTTT
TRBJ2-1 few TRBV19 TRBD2 CASSMGGLASYEQFF TGTGCCAGTAGTATGGGGGGACTAGCAAGCTATGAGCAGTTCTTC
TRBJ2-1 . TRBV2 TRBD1 CASVIGQGLDEQFF TGTGCCAGTGTAATAGGACAGGGGTTGGATGAGCAGTTCTTC
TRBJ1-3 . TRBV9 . CASSQSGVSGNTIYF TGTGCCAGCAGCCAGAGCGGGGTTTCTGGAAACACCATATATTTT
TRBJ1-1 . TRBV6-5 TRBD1 CASRTGAGTEAFF TGTGCCAGCAGAACAGGGGCCGGCACTGAAGCTTTCTTT
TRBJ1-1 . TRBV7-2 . CASSLSTAGSTEAFF TGTGCCAGCAGCTTAAGCACGGCGGGTTCCACTGAAGCTTTCTTT
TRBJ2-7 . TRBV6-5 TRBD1 CASSYSDRGSYEQYF TGTGCCAGCAGTTACTCCGACAGGGGATCCTACGAGCAGTACTTC
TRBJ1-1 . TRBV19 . CASSPTLNTEAFF TGTGCCAGTAGTCCCACACTGAACACTGAAGCTTTCTTT
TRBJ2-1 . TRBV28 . CASSFIDRDWEQFF TGTGCCAGCAGTTTTATTGACAGGGACTGGGAGCAGTTCTTC